This TCR beta chain was captured in a study of CD8 T cells in Susac syndrome. Study background: Within the sequenced group of Susac syndrome patients, five or six showed active disease and roughly eight were in remission. At the time of blood draw, patients with Susac syndrome were therapy-naive, receiving corticosteroids, or receiving intravenous immunoglobulin alone.

TCR beta was sequenced from blood CD8+ and CD4+ T cells. Per germline, CDR1 SQVTM and CDR2 ANQGSEA. V gave up 6 bases and J gave up 1 base, with 12 bases separating them. The CDR3 loop spans 13 amino acids. Random hexamers were used to reverse transcribe 0.5 to 1 ug of RNA. The authors amplified TCR beta CDR3 across 54 Vbeta and 13 Jbeta using immunoSEQ multiplex PCR. TCRdb analysed the immunoSEQ multiplex PCR reads with MiXCR anew, one entry per CDR3 protein. The sample yields 120,000 or so distinct CDR3 sequences, 96% seen once. As to this clonotype: The CDR3 carries no conserved terminal phenylalanine or tryptophan, so it likely arises from a read error.

What was sequenced was CD4+ T cells from PBMCs. The genes are TRBV29-1 and TRBJ2-5; possibly TRBD2 for D (5 bases). The clonotype was recovered from a human donor with Susac syndrome. CDR3 loop: CSVRGRLQETQYL. The CDR3 DNA follows: TGCAGCGTCCGAGGGCGGCTCCAAGAGACCCAGTACCTC.